Shown below are 9 T cell receptor beta chains from a single sample sequenced in a study of T cell responses to AZD1222 COVID-19 vaccine (dated by TCRdb to the early 2020s). The library was made by the immunoSEQ multiplex PCR assay. TCRdb stores this immuneACCESS table with in-frame sequences only. Part of the clones is absent; in the studies checked, under half of the shortfall reflects unresolved V genes, and no reason is known for the rest. The sample table contains some 200,000 clones; only one count was recorded for roughly 92% of them. The ten largest clones add up to approximately 4% of the sample. The time point tag for this specimen amounts to: about 28 days (+/-7) after the second vaccine dose. Sample treatment or condition, as interpreted from the label and publication: meningococcal conjugate vaccine given as trial control. The sequencing here drew on peripheral blood, taken 28 days after the second dose of the MenACWY control vaccine. The receptors shown here come from an adult who received the MenACWY meningococcal vaccine as a control.

The rearrangement links TRBV7-9 to TRBJ1-2; D gene ambiguous. This CDR3 is 12 amino acids long. The V gene's germline CDR1 is SEHNR and CDR2 FQNEAQ (reference sequence). Trimming left V 3 bases short and J 9 bases short, with 11 bases between. The DNA of the CDR3 is TGTGCCAGCAGCTTTGGTTTCTCGAGCTACACCTTC. Its translation is CASSFGFSSYTF.

The rearrangement links TRBV5-1 to TRBJ2-1, with TRBD2 identical over 9 bases. V lost 0 bases and J lost 6; bases outside the gene matches: 4. CDR1 SGHRS and CDR2 YFSETQ come from the germline V gene. The CDR3 totals 15 residues. The CDR3 DNA reads as TGCGCCAGCAGCTTGGGGGCGGGAGGGGTCAATGAGCAGTTCTTC. Protein sequence: CASSLGAGGVNEQFF.

The chain carries TRBV9 and TRBJ2-4; TRBD1 matches at 7 bases. The CDR3 runs to 18 residues. V gave up 3 bases and J gave up 2 bases; unmatched junction bases: 14. CDR1 and CDR2 (germline): SGDLS, YYNGEE. The CDR3 sequence: CASSATGIPGGTKNIQYF. Written as DNA, the CDR3 is TGTGCCAGCAGCGCGACCGGGATCCCAGGGGGAACCAAAAACATTCAGTACTTC.

The chain carries TRBV11-2 and TRBJ2-6; D is perhaps TRBD2 (7 bases). The CDR3 totals 19 residues. Germline CDR1 and CDR2: SGHAT and FQNNGV. Trimming removed 5 bases from V and 0 bases from J, with 20 bases in between. In nucleotides, the CDR3 is TGTGCCAGCAGCCCCTGGGGGCGCGGGGGAAACTCTGGGGCCAACGTCCTGACTTTC. Translating gives CASSPWGRGGNSGANVLTF.

The V and J genes are TRBV6-5 and TRBJ2-2, with TRBD2 matching over 8 bases. Looked up from germline, CDR1 is MNHEY and CDR2 is SVGAGI. Trimming cost V 6 bases and J 7 bases; bases outside gene matches: 10. The CDR3 loop spans 15 amino acids. The CDR3: CASSTRLAGSGELFF. The CDR3 DNA is TGTGCCAGCAGCACCCGATTAGCGGGGAGCGGGGAGCTGTTTTTT.

V is TRBV6-5 and J is TRBJ2-7; the D gene is possibly TRBD2 (6 bases). The V gene lost 6 bases and the J gene lost 3 bases, with 9 bases spanning the gap. The length of the CDR3 is 12 residues. Germline V gene data show CDR1 as MNHEY and CDR2 as SVGAGI. CDR3 sequence (DNA): TGTGCCAGCAGGGCGGGGCACTACGAGCAGTACTTC. Its translation is CASRAGHYEQYF.

This clone was picked up one time. CDR3 sequence reads: CASGMTGGYEQYF. The CDR3 bases are TGTGCCAGCGGGATGACAGGGGGGTACGAGCAGTACTTC. This sequence joins TRBV6-5 and TRBJ2-7, with TRBD1 matching 9 bases. The CDR3 length is 13 residues. V was clipped by 8 bases and J by 4 bases; unmatched bases: 6. Germline values: CDR1 MNHEY, CDR2 SVGAGI.

The chain employs TRBV30 and TRBJ1-4; perhaps TRBD1 as D (5 bases). The CDR3 is 13 amino acids. V lost 4 bases and J lost 8, with 14 bases in between. Germline V gene data show CDR1 as GTSNPN and CDR2 as SVGIG (reference sequence). CDR3 nucleotide sequence: TGTGCCTGGACCCAGCCCGGGGGGGAAAAACTGTTTTTT. Translated: CAWTQPGGEKLFF.

The chain couples TRBV5-6 to TRBJ1-1; D not resolved. V lost 2 bases to trimming and J lost 0 bases, with 5 bases between them. The germline V gene has CDR1 SGHDT and CDR2 YYEEEE. The CDR3 is 13 residues long. This CDR3 is CASSLGMNTEAFF. CDR3 nucleotides: TGTGCCAGCAGCTTAGGTATGAACACTGAAGCTTTCTTT.